This entry is about one T cell receptor beta chain. Antigen unknown. The data were taken from a study of cytomegalovirus exposure and HLA in healthy donors. General study findings and limits: It was likely that a cluster of highly shared sequence variants was a sequencing artifact.

60 Vbeta and 13 Jbeta primers were used in PCR. Only in-frame clones appear in the TCRdb table, and some are missing; sequencing was by immunoSEQ multiplex PCR. This sample yields about 170,000 clones, of which approximately 80% are seen a single time; approximately 0.8% belongs to the top ten. V was clipped by 6 bases and J by 4 bases; unmatched bases: 16. Germline loops: CDR1 KGHSH, CDR2 LQKENI. CDR3 size: 18 residues. The clonotype originates from a woman aged 18-29 years in good health and CMV-seronegative. The chain combines TRBV18 with TRBJ1-4; 8 bases match TRBD1. The specimen sequenced was PBMCs. CDR3 DNA: TGTGCCAGCTCGCGCGCGGGACAGGCCATCGGGGGTAATGAAAAACTGTTTTTT. Translating it yields CASSRAGQAIGGNEKLFF.